One TCR beta chain is described in this entry. A single count supports this clonotype. The antigen it recognizes is unknown. No base-level quality is on record; no much larger clone is a single base apart. One read represents weak support. Th2 cells were selected as CD4+CD25-CD294+ cells with anti-CD294 beads, after CD4+CD56+ NKT cells were removed. Miltenyi superparamagnetic beads coated with subset-specific monoclonal antibodies were used for isolation of the T cell subsets. Peripheral blood was used as the source from which all T cell populations were isolated. Whole blood was subjected to Ficoll separation to obtain mononuclear cells, from which monocytes were subsequently depleted using anti-CD14 microbeads. Isolated cell populations were immediately resuspended in RNAprotect reagent. Libraries were constructed by multiplex PCR. The listed sequencing device is 454 GS FLX. TCR alpha and beta CDR3 regions were amplified from mRNA by semiquantitative ARM-PCR. In ARM-PCR, tagged nested gene-specific primers were applied first, and communal superprimers then carried out the exponential amplification. Nested primers were removed by exonuclease before the second amplification round on first-round PCR products. Amplicons were sequenced on the 454 platform, which allows rapid sequencing of millions of DNA fragments without cloning bias. An effective read was defined as a read mappable to both V and J germline segments. The study's own analysis went as follows. IRmap was used to assign reads to germline V, D and J segments, and IRmap relies on pyromap, a Smith-Waterman modification adapted to 454 sequencing errors. D-beta assignments were filtered using cutoffs set at the 99th percentile of alignment scores from simulated random sequences. The amino acids between the conserved V-segment Y[YFLI]C motif and the J-segment [FW]GXGT motif were defined as CDR3. Repertoire diversity was estimated with a compound Poisson process model previously applied to large-scale EST data. A procedure for detecting cross-contamination was used to argue that sample contamination was not the source of the shared CDR3s. TCRdb passed the public sequencing reads through fastp at Q25 and MiXCR, retaining productive beta sequences. When rows share a CDR3 protein, they turn into one entry using the most common DNA and genes. TCRdb, rather than the study authors, made the V and J calls. The sample has approximately 4,000 distinct CDR3 sequences on record, roughly 50% of them singletons. The ten largest clones represent around 2.8% of the sample.

This sample is part of a study of relationships among human T cell subsets (dated by TCRdb to the early 2010s). For the study in its entirety: Eight distinct blood T cell populations were sequenced: pan T, CD8 cytotoxic, regulatory, Th1, Th2, naive plus transitional, activated and memory cells.

Reading the germline V gene gives CDR1 MNHEY and CDR2 SVGAGI. The germline V and J ends show losses of 4 bases and 4 bases respectively, and no gene match explains 6 bases of the junction. The CDR3 runs 16 amino acids, cysteine and phenylalanine included. Kept here is only the CDR3 DNA, which spans 48 bases and is read in frame from base 1. Overall study outcomes, separate from this receptor: Over 55% of CD8+ cytotoxic sequences belonged to clones with over 100 reads, whereas regulatory and Th2 subsets showed few such clones. A CD4+CD8+ double-positive population could not be excluded by the bead-based sorting. Substantial CDR3 sharing among Th1, Th2 and regulatory T cells was interpreted as suggesting stochastic cell fate choices. V, D and J usage, CDR3 length and N-nucleotide additions showed no statistically significant differences among the seven subsets.

Sequencing was done on a sample of CD4+ Th2 cells sorted from blood. The cell subset or site label corresponds to: CD4+CD25-CD294+ T helper 2 cells. The receptor was isolated from a middle-aged man in good health. The V and J segments used are TRBV6-5 and TRBJ2-1; 11 nucleotides in the junction match TRBD1. The DNA reads as follows: TGTGCCAGCAGTTGGGACGGGACAGGGGGTTACAATGAGCAGTTCTTC. Its amino acids are CASSWDGTGGYNEQFF.